The clone carrying this TCR beta chain was picked up one time. Its antigen is undetermined. The entry originates in a study of cytomegalovirus exposure and HLA in healthy donors. The study, taken as a whole, reports: A later analysis linked a missense variant in DCLRE1C to the trimming of TCR beta V and J genes. The listing of roughly 160 TCR beta chains classed them as cytomegalovirus-associated.

Researchers ran the PCR with 60 Vbeta and 13 Jbeta primers. Here immunoSEQ multiplex PCR was the method, and the copy in TCRdb shows in-frame clones only, minus some. The sample lists about 180,000 clones; about 85% were seen once. This receptor was obtained from a girl under 18 in good health and CMV-seropositive. The material sequenced was PBMCs.

The CDR3 DNA follows: TGCGCCAGCAGCCGAGCGACAGGGCAACCCTACGAGCAGTACTTC. Translation gives CASSRATGQPYEQYF. V and J are TRBV4-1 and TRBJ2-7, with 7 positions matching TRBD1. Germline V gene data show CDR1 as MGHRA and CDR2 as YSYEKL. The CDR3 consists of 15 residues. J gave up 2 bases and V 4 bases, and 8 bases lay outside the gene matches.